The text below deals with one T cell receptor (beta chain). In this sample, this clone turned up a few times. The specificity of this receptor is unknown. Per-base qualities were not stored, and no clone one base away is much larger. This specimen comes from a study of CD8+ T cells in alopecia areata (dated by TCRdb to 2016 to 2019). Regarding the study in general: The treated patients, all with moderate-to-severe alopecia areata, were enrolled in an open-label pilot trial of oral tofacitinib given at 5 to 10 mg twice daily. To study T cell clonal expansion in alopecia areata, the researchers applied high-throughput TCRbeta sequencing to both the C3H/HeJ mouse model and human patients. Scalp clonality was compared among normal scalp (n=4), patchy alopecia areata scalp (n=8), and alopecia totalis/universalis scalp (n=8). immunoSEQ multiplex PCR using 35 Vbeta forward primers and 13 Jbeta reverse primers was used to amplify TCRbeta CDR3 regions. RNA was extracted with the PAXgene miRNA kit for fixed scalp, the miRNeasy kit for PBMCs, and the RNeasy kit for mouse skin. Tofacitinib was given for 6 to 18 months, followed by 6 months of follow-up off drug to assess delayed response and recurrence. Tofacitinib-treated patients had biopsies at baseline and at 4 and 24 weeks of treatment, with a later scalp biopsy in several patients. On the human side, TCRbeta sequencing was run on scalp tissue and on sorted CD4+ and CD8+ peripheral blood T cells from healthy controls and from alopecia areata patients with either patchy or totalis/universalis disease.

The investigation overall reported the following: Unlike mouse skin, which is dominated by gammadelta T cells, normal human skin has resident alphabeta T cells that are also sequenced, and this complicates analysis of the scalp TCR repertoire. TCR sequences shared between patients were less clear than in mice, possibly partly because of HLA diversity in the patient population. Lesional scalp, especially in alopecia totalis/universalis, showed higher clonality and more expanded CD8+ clones than normal scalp, suggesting antigenic drive.

Counted from cysteine to phenylalanine, this CDR3 has 15 amino acids. The retained sequence is limited to the CDR3, 45 bases, with the frame set at the first base. V has 3 bases trimmed and J has 6 bases trimmed; junction bases matching no gene number 10. From the germline V gene, CDR1 is MGHRA and CDR2 is YSYEKL. The library was obtained by the immunoSEQ multiplex PCR assay. RNA was extracted from all samples and reverse transcribed into cDNA as template for TCR sequencing. SuperScript III was used to make first-strand cDNA, primed with a 2:1 mix of oligo-dT and random hexamers. A synthetic immune receptor repertoire was used to assess amplification bias, and residual bias was removed computationally. The source study handled its data this way. Raw reads were preprocessed to remove errors, and CDR3 was defined according to IMGT conventions as the region from the conserved cysteine to phenylalanine. To get clonality, Shannon entropy was normalized by log2 of the number of productive unique TCRs and the result was subtracted from 1. Scalp TCRbeta sequences were cross-referenced with sorted blood CD4 and CD8 repertoires so that the CD4 or CD8 identity of scalp clones could be inferred. TCRdb took over this immuneACCESS table, retaining in-frame rearrangements with V and J assigned. Such tables are incomplete; in checked studies, under half of the missing clones stem from an unresolved V gene, and the remainder is unexplained. That table is the source of V, J and clone size, and D and trimming were worked out from the DNA. The sample data list fewer than 250,000 clones, and 50% to 70% of these were observed just once. Around 0.44% of the sample belongs to the ten largest clones.

The time point tag for this specimen amounts to: baseline before oral tofacitinib. Lesional scalp punch biopsies and peripheral blood were obtained from alopecia areata patients. PBMCs were separated by density centrifugation and stained for CD3, CD4 and CD8, after which CD4+ and CD8+ T cells were sorted on a FACSAria. This TCR was sampled from a human donor with alopecia areata. The sample consisted of CD4+ T cells sorted from blood, taken at week 0. The rearrangement joined TRBV4-1 to TRBJ1-2; 7 junctional bases match TRBD1. The nucleotides are TGCGCCAGCAGCCAGACGGGACAGCCCGGCGATGGCTACACCTTC. Its translation reads: CASSQTGQPGDGYTF.